This T cell receptor (beta chain) was sequenced in a study of blood T cell repertoires in COVID-19 (dated by TCRdb to 2018 to 2020). A note on the overall study: Samples covering the acute and convalescent phases of COVID-19 were provided by collaborators in the United States, Italy and Spain. The samples were drawn from two sources: the first 160 participants of the ongoing ImmuneRACE study, and 950 to 1,500 subjects contributed by 6 global collaborators. Where HLA class I and class II types were available, the types were taken from metadata supplied by the sample provider, not from assay-based typing. A de-identified subject ID, COVID-19 status, age in years and sex were almost always included in the sample metadata. The prospective study material was composed of cDNA or gDNA derived from T cells, B-cell-depleted T cells, or PBMCs. The repertoires were released in a freely available public database meant as a resource for research on the immune response to SARS-CoV-2. The dataset comprised deeply sampled blood TCRbeta repertoires from subjects exposed to, actively infected with, or recovered from COVID-19.

Overall results and qualifications from the work: The amount of clinical and demographic metadata varied by source and participant and was provided uncurated.

This clone was seen just once. Which antigen it targets is not known. The record has no base qualities; no much larger clone is one base away. Each collaborating institution followed its own protocols to collect whole blood in K2EDTA tubes. Collaborator samples were shipped for TCRbeta analysis as frozen whole blood, isolated PBMCs, or DNA extracted from either sample type. The immunoSEQ Assay, a bias-controlled multiplex PCR, was used to amplify TCRbeta CDR3 regions from genomic DNA. From the authors' description of their analysis: The number of nucleated cells in each sample was estimated by amplification of reference gene primers within the assay. To quantify the absolute abundance of each unique TCRbeta CDR3 rearrangement, sequence reads were collapsed and filtered. For each sample, productive Simpson clonality was calculated as the square root of Simpson's diversity index over productive rearrangements. The clones in this table, taken by TCRdb from immuneACCESS, are in-frame only. Not every clone is retained; where verified, under half of the shortfall comes from an unresolved V gene, and the cause of the rest is unknown. Clone size and the V and J calls come from that table; the DNA yielded D and trimming. Across this sample there are about 200,000 clones, with around three quarters seen only once. The ten biggest clones cover around 5.8% of the sample.

V is cut back by 11 bases and J by 0 bases, with 3 bases in the junction unmatched. As encoded in the germline V gene, CDR1 is MDHEN while CDR2 is SYDVKM. The CDR3 spans 12 residues, from the cysteine through the phenylalanine. Just CDR3 DNA is preserved here, 36 bases in frame from base 1. Recombination joined TRBV28 with TRBJ2-7; 8 bases in the middle match TRBD1. The receptor was derived from a woman aged 65 to 85 with acute or convalescent COVID-19. Specimen: peripheral blood. CDR3 region: CAGGQDSYEQYF. The DNA sequence follows: TGTGCCGGGGGACAGGACTCCTACGAGCAGTACTTC.